The T cell receptor beta chain under discussion was sequenced for a study of blood T cell repertoires in COVID-19. Across the study: The cDNA or gDNA used as material had been derived from T cells, B-cell-depleted T cells, or PBMCs.

The germline V gene has CDR1 MNHEY and CDR2 SVGAGI. This CDR3 has 13 amino acids. The V segment lost 11 bases and the J segment 0 bases; nucleotides outside the gene matches: 5. Repertoires were generated with immunoSEQ multiplex PCR, while TCRdb's copy carries only in-frame clones and drops some. Of under 200,000 clones in the sample, more than 75% were seen once. This sequence was found in a man aged 40-49 years with active or convalescent COVID-19. The gene calls are TRBV6-5 and TRBJ2-3; 7 bases map to TRBD1. Source material: peripheral blood. As DNA, the CDR3 is TGTGCCGGGGGACAGCCTAGCACAGATACGCAGTATTTT. Amino acid sequence: CAGGQPSTDTQYF.